Included here is one T cell receptor (beta chain) sequence, with context. Its antigen is as yet unknown. With 0 bases removed from V and 7 bases from J, the gap between germline ends came to 12 bases. The CDR3 covers 15 residues. Germline CDR1 MNHEY, CDR2 SMNVEV (reference sequence). The data stem from a study of cytomegalovirus exposure and HLA in healthy donors. Study-wide points: In an earlier analysis, in 620 or so donors, most V segments appeared productive either ~90% or ~30% of the time.

Amplification used 60 Vbeta primers and 13 Jbeta primers. The repertoire was sequenced with immunoSEQ multiplex PCR; TCRdb's copy has only in-frame clones and lacks some. Counted here are some 140,000 clones, 65% to 80% occurring once; the ten biggest clones make up roughly 4.2%. This TCR was sampled from a woman aged 35 to 49 in good health and CMV-seronegative. The genes are TRBV27 and TRBJ1-4; no reliable D call. Material for sequencing was PBMCs. As DNA, the CDR3 is TGTGCCAGCAGTTTATCGTCGCCCTATCCTGAAAAACTGTTTTTT. Amino acid sequence: CASSLSSPYPEKLFF.